These 11 T cell receptor beta chains came from one sample sequenced in a study of T cells in Graves' hyperthyroidism and ophthalmopathy. The TCR beta CDR3 regions underwent amplification using RNA transcripts as the source. TCR CDR3 regions were first amplified by RT-PCR with HTBI primers. TCRdb fed the multiplex PCR reads into MiXCR, producing one record per CDR3 protein. Of 250,000 to 350,000 distinct CDR3 sequences in the sample, about 20% are singletons; the top ten hold 50% to 75%. Sequenced material: blood. Receptors originate from a man younger than 45 with Graves' ophthalmopathy.

This chain connects TRBV28 to TRBJ2-1; D unclear. The V end was cut by 9 bases, the J end by 3 bases, with 12 bases between. Germline assignment: CDR1 MDHEN and CDR2 SYDVKM. This CDR3 comprises 13 residues. CDR3 amino acids: CASTQYLYNEQFF. The DNA of the CDR3 is TGTGCCAGTACCCAGTACCTCTACAATGAGCAGTTCTTC.

This clonotype was observed a handful of times. The rearrangement links TRBV6-5 to TRBJ1-5; D perhaps matches TRBD1 (5 bases). The CDR3 is 13 amino acids. Per germline, CDR1 MNHEY and CDR2 SVGAGI. The V end was cut by 2 bases, the J end by 6 bases, with 8 bases between. The CDR3 DNA is TGTGCCAGCAGTTACGCTGGGACTCAGCCCCAGCATTTT. Its translation: CASSYAGTQPQHF.

V is TRBV5-1 and J is TRBJ1-2; tentative D call: TRBD1 (6 bases). With 1 base removed from V and 1 base from J, the gap between germline ends came to 26 bases. The CDR3 is made up of 20 amino acids. Germline V CDR1 and CDR2: SGHRS, YFSETQ. This CDR3 is CASSLSPRRGGATYNYGYTF. The CDR3 nucleotides are TGCGCCAGCAGCTTGTCCCCACGAAGGGGGGGCGCAACCTATAACTATGGCTACACCTTC.

A few counts support this clonotype. The V and J genes are TRBV20-1 and TRBJ1-1; perhaps TRBD1 as D (6 bases). The germline gives CDR1 DFQATT, CDR2 SNEGSKA (reference sequence). V lost 1 base to trimming and J lost 6 bases, with 12 bases between them. This CDR3 spans 13 amino acids. DNA of the CDR3: TGCAGTGCTAGAGTACAGGGTTACGCTGAAGCTTTCTTT. It encodes CSARVQGYAEAFF.

This clonotype was detected ten times or more. The rearrangement uses TRBV3-1 and TRBJ2-5; 9 nucleotides match TRBD2. CDR1 is LGHDT and CDR2 is YNNKEL in the germline V gene (reference sequence). The CDR3 extends over 18 amino acids. V shed 3 bases, J shed 2 bases, and the junction held 13 bases outside the gene matches. As DNA, the CDR3 is TGTGCCAGCAGCCACCGTGGTCTTATAGCGGGAGCTCAAGAGACCCAGTACTTC. This encodes CASSHRGLIAGAQETQYF.

This sequence joins TRBV28 and TRBJ2-5, with D possibly TRBD1 on 6 matching bases. CDR3 length: 15 amino acids. Trimming removed 1 base from V and 1 base from J, with 10 bases in between. The germline V gene has CDR1 MDHEN and CDR2 SYDVKM. DNA for the CDR3: TGTGCCAGCAGTTTATCGGGACAAATCCAAGAGACCCAGTACTTC. The encoded protein is CASSLSGQIQETQYF.

About this clonotype itself: Since a much larger clone is just one base distant, this may be a read error. The CDR3 reads CASSIASYEQFF. In nucleotides, the CDR3 is TGTGCCAGCAGTATTGCATCCTACGAGCAGTTCTTC. The V call is TRBV12-3 or TRBV12-4, the J call TRBJ2-7; D is unclear. With the DNA end fitting TRBJ2-1 better, the J assignment may be wrong. The CDR3 loop spans 12 amino acids.

This clonotype came up a few times. The gene calls are TRBV10-3 and TRBJ2-7; 7 nucleotides align to TRBD2. J gave up 6 bases and V 0 bases, and 5 bases lay outside the gene matches. Germline CDR1 and CDR2: ENHRY and SYGVKD. This CDR3 spans 14 amino acids. The CDR3 reads CAISESGGEFEQYF. The CDR3 DNA reads as TGTGCCATCAGTGAGTCTGGGGGGGAATTCGAGCAGTACTTC.

In its sample, this clonotype was seen a few times. J is TRBJ2-1 and V is TRBV7-3, with 9 bases matching TRBD2. CDR1 and CDR2 from the germline V gene are SGHTA and FQGTGA. With V trimmed by 0 bases and J by 6 bases, 9 bases remained unmatched. The CDR3 contains 17 residues. The CDR3 DNA sequence: TGTGCCAGCAGCTTAACGTTTGGCGGGAGGGCAGGCAATGAGCAGTTCTTC. Amino acid sequence: CASSLTFGGRAGNEQFF.

V is TRBV4-1 and J is TRBJ2-7; 8 bases fit TRBD2. CDR3 length: 17 residues. The germline V gene has CDR1 MGHRA and CDR2 YSYEKL. V shed 4 bases, J shed 2 bases, and the junction held 13 bases outside the gene matches. The CDR3 here is CASSPNSLGLEPYEQYF. In nucleotides, the CDR3 is TGCGCCAGCAGCCCAAACAGCTTGGGACTAGAACCCTACGAGCAGTACTTC.

This chain links TRBV2 with TRBJ2-7, with D possibly matching TRBD1 (6 bases). The CDR3 is made up of 13 amino acids. V gave up 6 bases and J gave up 2 bases, with 11 bases separating them. In germline, CDR1 is SNHLY, CDR2 FYNNEI. The CDR3 here is CASSRTATYEQYF. As DNA, the CDR3 is TGTGCCAGCAGCCGGACAGCCACCTACGAGCAGTACTTC.